A selection of T cell receptor beta chains follows, all from one sample in a study of a mutant IDH1 vaccine in newly diagnosed glioma. TCRdb keeps only in-frame clones here, not all; method: immunoSEQ multiplex PCR. The sample comprises over 75,000 clones, 80% to 90% of which are singletons, and roughly 0.54% rests with the top ten. Sequenced here: PBMCs, sampled from a glioma patient treated with radiotherapy, temozolomide or both. The receptors derive from a woman aged 50 to 60 with glioma. The CDR3 runs from the conserved cysteine through the conserved F or W. A D gene is named only where the DNA matches it firmly. Clone size, where shown, is once, few, many, or a class for clones that have expanded.

>.|TRBV2|TRBJ2-7|.
CASLRGPYEQYF
TGTGCCAGCCTGAGGGGTCCCTACGAGCAGTACTTC
>.|TRBV6-1|TRBJ1-1|.
CASSELGGTSEAFF
TGTGCCAGCAGTGAACTCGGGGGTACCTCTGAAGCTTTCTTT
>few|TRBV5-1|TRBJ2-1|TRBD2
CASSLGRERSYNEQFF
TGCGCCAGCAGCTTGGGGCGGGAGAGGTCCTACAATGAGCAGTTCTTC
>.|TRBV4-2|TRBJ1-6|.
CASSQDAGNNSPLHF
TGTGCCAGCAGCCAAGACGCAGGGAATAATTCACCCCTCCACTTT
>once|TRBV14|TRBJ1-1|TRBD1
CASNSRGRQALNTEAFF
TGTGCCAGCAACTCAAGGGGGCGACAGGCCTTGAACACTGAAGCTTTCTTT
>.|TRBV5-6|TRBJ2-1|.
CASSLGYRNEQFF
TGTGCCAGCAGCTTGGGGTACAGGAATGAGCAGTTCTTC
>.|TRBV4-1|TRBJ2-1|.
CASSPRIALYNEQFF
TGCGCCAGCAGCCCCAGAATAGCCCTGTACAATGAGCAGTTCTTC
>.|TRBV19|TRBJ2-7|TRBD1
CASSALGGQGGYEQYF
TGTGCCAGTAGTGCCCTAGGGGGACAGGGGGGCTACGAGCAGTACTTC
>.|TRBV6-1|TRBJ1-4|.
CASSEAFGTPEKLFF
TGTGCCAGCAGTGAAGCCTTCGGAACACCCGAAAAACTGTTTTTT
>.|TRBV28|TRBJ1-6|.
CASSLYRGPGSPLHF
TGTGCCAGCAGTTTATATAGGGGCCCGGGTTCACCCCTCCACTTT
>.|TRBV27|TRBJ2-6|TRBD2
CASRTFLATSGRHSGANVLTF
TGTGCCAGCCGAACCTTCCTGGCGACTAGCGGGAGGCACTCTGGGGCCAACGTCCTGACTTTC
>.|TRBV7-9|TRBJ2-7|.
CASSPRGSRSYEQYF
TGTGCCAGCAGCCCCAGGGGAAGTCGTAGCTACGAGCAGTACTTC
>once|TRBV11-2|TRBJ2-5|TRBD1
CASSSQGALETQYF
TGTGCCAGCAGCTCACAGGGGGCCTTGGAGACCCAGTACTTC
>.|TRBV7-8|TRBJ2-7|.
CASSLGRPSYEQYF
TGTGCCAGCAGCTTGGGACGGCCGTCCTACGAGCAGTACTTC
>.|TRBV18|TRBJ2-7|TRBD2
CASSAVAGGSLEQYF
TGTGCCAGCTCAGCCGTAGCGGGAGGCTCACTCGAGCAGTACTTC
>once|TRBV18|TRBJ1-2|.
CASSPGGRYYGYTF
TGTGCCAGCTCACCTGGGGGGCGATACTATGGCTACACCTTC
>few|TRBV7-3|TRBJ2-2|.
CASSSPGTRGGELFF
TGTGCCAGCAGCTCTCCCGGGACAAGAGGCGGGGAGCTGTTTTTT
>.|TRBV18|TRBJ2-5|TRBD1
CASSPRSSDRGLETQYF
TGTGCCAGCTCACCACGGAGCAGCGACAGGGGTTTAGAGACCCAGTACTTC
>.|TRBV29-1|TRBJ2-3|.
CSVEDPGGRTDTQYF
TGCAGCGTTGAAGATCCGGGGGGCAGGACAGATACGCAGTATTTT
>.|TRBV6-5|TRBJ1-5|TRBD1
CASRIRQGYQPQHF
TGTGCCAGCAGGATAAGACAGGGTTATCAGCCCCAGCATTTT
>once|TRBV18|TRBJ1-1|TRBD1
CASSAIGQGDTEAFF
TGTGCCAGCTCGGCGATCGGACAGGGTGACACTGAAGCTTTCTTT
>.|TRBV10-3|TRBJ2-7|TRBD2
CAISEPRESYEQYF
TGTGCCATCAGTGAGCCGCGGGAGTCCTACGAGCAGTACTTC
>.|TRBV10-3|TRBJ2-7|TRBD2
CAIRASGSGWYEQYF
TGTGCCATCAGAGCTAGCGGGAGTGGGTGGTACGAGCAGTACTTC
>.|TRBV6-1|TRBJ2-7|.
CASSAFPRGSSYEQYF
TGTGCCAGCAGTGCTTTCCCGAGGGGATCGTCCTACGAGCAGTACTTC
>.|TRBV6-5|TRBJ1-5|.
CASSYSLDRQPQHF
TGTGCCAGCAGTTACTCGTTGGATCGGCAGCCCCAGCATTTT
>.|TRBV6-5|TRBJ2-3|TRBD1
CASSYGTGSTDTQYF
TGTGCCAGCAGTTATGGGACAGGGAGCACAGATACGCAGTATTTT
>.|TRBV7-3|TRBJ2-1|TRBD2
CASSLTSLAGTNEQFF
TGTGCCAGCAGCTTAACGTCTCTAGCGGGGACCAATGAGCAGTTCTTC
>.|TRBV10-1|TRBJ1-4|TRBD1
CASSVGDRGPNEKLFF
TGCGCCAGCAGTGTAGGGGACAGGGGGCCAAATGAAAAACTGTTTTTT
>.|TRBV7-9|TRBJ2-5|.
CASSSGRGRKETQYF
TGTGCCAGCAGCTCCGGGCGGGGCAGGAAAGAGACCCAGTACTTC
>.|TRBV23-1|TRBJ1-5|.
CASSPGLRRNQPQHF
TGCGCCAGCAGCCCGGGACTCAGGCGCAATCAGCCCCAGCATTTT
>.|TRBV7-9|TRBJ2-1|.
CASSLDSEYNEQFF
TGTGCCAGCAGCTTAGACTCTGAATACAATGAGCAGTTCTTC
>.|TRBV27|TRBJ2-2|TRBD1
CASSYRDRGAGELFF
TGTGCCAGCAGCTACCGGGACAGGGGCGCCGGGGAGCTGTTTTTT